This T cell receptor (beta chain) was obtained from a study of OX40 agonist ivuxolimab in advanced cancers. There are a few counts of this clone. Its matching antigen is unknown. Study-wide points: Those patients achieving a partial response at 0.1-3.0 mg/kg showed among the lowest clonal expansion.

Produced via immunoSEQ multiplex PCR; TCRdb's table is partial and in-frame only. The repertoire consists of around 30,000 clones, with roughly 85% occurring once and the leading ten covering over 8.5%. V was cut by 2 bases and J by 6 bases, with 14 bases left in between. This CDR3 region has 14 residues. Germline V gene lookup returns CDR1 LNHDA and CDR2 SQIVND (reference sequence). The material sequenced was CD4+ or CD8+ T cells sorted from blood, taken in a trial of the OX40 agonist ivuxolimab. The sequence derives from an adult with an advanced solid tumor such as melanoma, head and neck, liver or kidney cancer. The chain links TRBV19 to TRBJ2-7; D is perhaps TRBD2 (6 bases). CDR3 sequence reads: CASSITTSLVEQYF. CDR3 in DNA: TGTGCCAGTAGTATAACGACTAGTCTGGTCGAGCAGTACTTC.